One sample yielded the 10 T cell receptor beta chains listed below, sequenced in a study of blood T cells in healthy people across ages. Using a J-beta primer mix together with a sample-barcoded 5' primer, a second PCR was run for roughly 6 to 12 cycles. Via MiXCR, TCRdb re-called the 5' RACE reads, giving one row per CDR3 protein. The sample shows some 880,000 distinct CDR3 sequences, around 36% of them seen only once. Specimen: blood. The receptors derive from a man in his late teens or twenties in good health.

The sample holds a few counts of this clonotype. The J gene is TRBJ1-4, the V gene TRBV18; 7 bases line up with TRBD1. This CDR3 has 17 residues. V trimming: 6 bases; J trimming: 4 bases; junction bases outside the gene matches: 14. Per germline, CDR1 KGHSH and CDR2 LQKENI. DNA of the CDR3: TGTGCCAGCTCTCAAGGCGCCCGTCAGGGGGGTAATGAAAAACTGTTTTTT. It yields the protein CASSQGARQGGNEKLFF. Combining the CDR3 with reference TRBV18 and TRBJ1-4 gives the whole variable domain NAGVMQNPRHLVRRRGQEARLRCSPMKGHSHVYWYRQLPEEGLKFMVYLQKENIIDESGMPKERFSAEFPKEGPSILRIQQVVRGDSAAYFCASSQGARQGGNEKLFFGSGTQLSVL.

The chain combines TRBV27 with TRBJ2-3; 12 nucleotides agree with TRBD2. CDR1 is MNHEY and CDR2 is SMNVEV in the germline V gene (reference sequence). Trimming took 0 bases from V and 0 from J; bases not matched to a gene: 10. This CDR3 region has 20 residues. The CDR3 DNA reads TGTGCCAGCAGTTTATCTCCTAGCGGGGGGGCCCTAACGAGCACAGATACGCAGTATTTT. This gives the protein CASSLSPSGGALTSTDTQYF.

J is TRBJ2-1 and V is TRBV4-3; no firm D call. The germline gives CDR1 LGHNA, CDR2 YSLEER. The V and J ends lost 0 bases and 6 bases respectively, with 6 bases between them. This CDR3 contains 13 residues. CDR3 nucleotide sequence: TGCGCCAGCAGCCAAGAGGTTCCCAATGAGCAGTTCTTC. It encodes CASSQEVPNEQFF.

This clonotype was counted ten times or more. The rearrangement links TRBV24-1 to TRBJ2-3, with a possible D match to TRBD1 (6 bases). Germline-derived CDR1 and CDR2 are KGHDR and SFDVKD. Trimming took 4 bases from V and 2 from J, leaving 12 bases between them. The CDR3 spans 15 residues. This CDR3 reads CATSDTGQLTDTQYF. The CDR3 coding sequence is TGTGCCACCAGTGACACAGGACAGCTCACAGATACGCAGTATTTT.

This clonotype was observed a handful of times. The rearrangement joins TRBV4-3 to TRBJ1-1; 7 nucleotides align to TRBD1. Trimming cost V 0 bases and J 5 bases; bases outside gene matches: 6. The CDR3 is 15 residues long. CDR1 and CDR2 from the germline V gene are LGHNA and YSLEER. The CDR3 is CASSQDWTGFTEAFF. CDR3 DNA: TGCGCCAGCAGCCAAGATTGGACAGGTTTTACTGAAGCTTTCTTT.

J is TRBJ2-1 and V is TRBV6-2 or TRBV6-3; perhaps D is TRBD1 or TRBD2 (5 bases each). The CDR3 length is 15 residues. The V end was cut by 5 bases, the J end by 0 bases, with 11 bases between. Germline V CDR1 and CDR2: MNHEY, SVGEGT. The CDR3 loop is CASSRDRFSYNEQFF. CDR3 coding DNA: TGTGCCAGCAGTCGGGACCGATTCTCCTACAATGAGCAGTTCTTC.

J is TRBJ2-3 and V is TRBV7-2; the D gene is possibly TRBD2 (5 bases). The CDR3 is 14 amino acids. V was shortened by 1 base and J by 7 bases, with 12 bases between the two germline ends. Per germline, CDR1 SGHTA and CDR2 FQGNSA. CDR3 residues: CASSLDGKEYTQYF. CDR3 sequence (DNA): TGTGCCAGCAGCTTAGACGGGAAAGAATATACGCAGTATTTT.

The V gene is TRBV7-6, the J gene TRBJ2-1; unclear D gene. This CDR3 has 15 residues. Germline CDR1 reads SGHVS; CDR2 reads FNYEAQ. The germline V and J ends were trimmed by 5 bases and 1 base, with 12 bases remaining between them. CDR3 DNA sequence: TGTGCCAGCAGCACTTCGACAAGTTCCTACAATGAGCAGTTCTTC. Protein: CASSTSTSSYNEQFF.

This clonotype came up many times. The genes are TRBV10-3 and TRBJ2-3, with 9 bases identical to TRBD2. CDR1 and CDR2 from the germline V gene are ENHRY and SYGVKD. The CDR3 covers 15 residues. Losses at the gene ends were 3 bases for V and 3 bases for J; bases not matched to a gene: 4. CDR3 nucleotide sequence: TGTGCCATCAGTGAAGGCGGGGGGGGAACAGATACGCAGTATTTT. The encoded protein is CAISEGGGGTDTQYF.

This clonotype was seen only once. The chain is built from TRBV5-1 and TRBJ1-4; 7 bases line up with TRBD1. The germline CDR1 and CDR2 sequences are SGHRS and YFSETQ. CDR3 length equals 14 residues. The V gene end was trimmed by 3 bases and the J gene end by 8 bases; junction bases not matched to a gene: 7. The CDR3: CASSWDSSEEKLFF. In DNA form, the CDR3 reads TGCGCCAGCAGCTGGGACAGCTCGGAGGAAAAACTGTTTTTT. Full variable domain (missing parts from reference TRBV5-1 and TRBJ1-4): KAGVTQTPRYLIKTRGQQVTLSCSPISGHRSVSWYQQTPGQGLQFLFEYFSETQRNKGNFPGRFSGRQFSNSRSEMNVSTLELGDSALYLCASSWDSSEEKLFFGSGTQLSVL.